This record covers a single T cell receptor beta chain. This clonotype was seen a few times. Its antigen has not been determined. There are no base qualities to consult, and no much larger clone falls within one base. V sheds 6 bases and J sheds 1 base, leaving 9 bases between their ends. Its CDR3 holds 13 amino acids, cysteine through phenylalanine. Of all the DNA, just the CDR3 is kept, 39 bases in frame from base 1. The data belong to a study of T cells after yellow fever vaccination (dated 2019 in TCRdb). Study-level background: The SMART-Seq v4 Ultra Low Input RNA kit was used to prepare libraries from fractions with low cell numbers. To track T-cell clones before and after primary and booster YFV17D yellow fever vaccination, bulk TCR alpha and beta repertoires were sequenced longitudinally. Two healthy male donors made up the cohort, one aged 18 to 30 years and the other aged 30 to 40 years. Bulk PBMC replicates and cell subsets were isolated from blood drawn at multiple timepoints before and after both primary and secondary immunization.

The treatment or condition label for this specimen denotes: live attenuated yellow fever vaccine strain. At every blood-draw timepoint, two biological replicates of bulk PBMCs were collected. A standard Ficoll-Paque protocol was used to isolate PBMCs from peripheral blood. RNA was extracted with TriZol from bulk PBMCs, CD4 and CD8 fractions, and dextramer-positive and dextramer-negative fractions. Paper-wide results and their limitations: A small share of clonotypes occurred in both CD4 and CD8 compartments, likely arising from convergent recombination. Most clones expanded after primary vaccination were re-detected after the booster (about 96% of CD4 and 80% to 90% of CD8), suggesting broad memory maintenance. The secondary T-cell response was weaker than the primary response but faster, peaking on day 5 instead of day 15. FACS-sorted repertoires could contain abundant contaminating clonotypes from the bulk population, so computational filtering was required. The study included only two donors, which limits how far the findings can be generalized.

Synthesis of TCR cDNA relied on 5'RACE template switching, a step that introduced a universal primer site along with unique molecular identifiers. Priming for cDNA synthesis came from both the TCR alpha and TCR beta constant segments. Libraries were amplified in two PCR steps, with sample barcodes and sequencing adapters added in the second step. Sequencing of libraries was done on Illumina HiSeq 2500 (2x100 bp) or NovaSeq (2x150 bp). The authors processed their data as follows. MIGEC handled demultiplexing of reads and collapsing into UMI consensus sequences, while MiXCR performed V(D)J alignment. Clonotypes responding to the vaccine were identified with edgeR on replicate PBMC samples, with the criteria of FDR below 0.01 and a log2 fold change above 5 up to day 15. CD4 or CD8 identity was assigned to each bulk clonotype according to whether the clonotype was present at higher abundance in the sequenced CD4 repertoire or the sequenced CD8 repertoire. TCRdb reprocessing: public reads trimmed at Q25 with fastp, clones called with MiXCR, in-frame beta chains kept. Every CDR3 protein is listed once, alongside the most common genes and DNA of its rows. The authors' filters were not applied to this entry. Here the sample has 600,000 to 750,000 distinct CDR3 sequences; approximately 13% occur a single time. The ten biggest clones cover about 16% of the sample.

Recombination joined TRBV12-3 or TRBV12-4 with TRBJ1-1; the D gene remains uncertain. The sequences come from PBMCs, collected on the day of the yellow fever booster vaccination. This clonotype was sampled from a man younger than 45 who received the YFV17D yellow fever vaccine. The CDR3 amino acid sequence is: CASSWTGNTEAFF. In nucleotides, the sequence is TGTGCCAGCAGCTGGACGGGGAACACTGAAGCTTTCTTT.